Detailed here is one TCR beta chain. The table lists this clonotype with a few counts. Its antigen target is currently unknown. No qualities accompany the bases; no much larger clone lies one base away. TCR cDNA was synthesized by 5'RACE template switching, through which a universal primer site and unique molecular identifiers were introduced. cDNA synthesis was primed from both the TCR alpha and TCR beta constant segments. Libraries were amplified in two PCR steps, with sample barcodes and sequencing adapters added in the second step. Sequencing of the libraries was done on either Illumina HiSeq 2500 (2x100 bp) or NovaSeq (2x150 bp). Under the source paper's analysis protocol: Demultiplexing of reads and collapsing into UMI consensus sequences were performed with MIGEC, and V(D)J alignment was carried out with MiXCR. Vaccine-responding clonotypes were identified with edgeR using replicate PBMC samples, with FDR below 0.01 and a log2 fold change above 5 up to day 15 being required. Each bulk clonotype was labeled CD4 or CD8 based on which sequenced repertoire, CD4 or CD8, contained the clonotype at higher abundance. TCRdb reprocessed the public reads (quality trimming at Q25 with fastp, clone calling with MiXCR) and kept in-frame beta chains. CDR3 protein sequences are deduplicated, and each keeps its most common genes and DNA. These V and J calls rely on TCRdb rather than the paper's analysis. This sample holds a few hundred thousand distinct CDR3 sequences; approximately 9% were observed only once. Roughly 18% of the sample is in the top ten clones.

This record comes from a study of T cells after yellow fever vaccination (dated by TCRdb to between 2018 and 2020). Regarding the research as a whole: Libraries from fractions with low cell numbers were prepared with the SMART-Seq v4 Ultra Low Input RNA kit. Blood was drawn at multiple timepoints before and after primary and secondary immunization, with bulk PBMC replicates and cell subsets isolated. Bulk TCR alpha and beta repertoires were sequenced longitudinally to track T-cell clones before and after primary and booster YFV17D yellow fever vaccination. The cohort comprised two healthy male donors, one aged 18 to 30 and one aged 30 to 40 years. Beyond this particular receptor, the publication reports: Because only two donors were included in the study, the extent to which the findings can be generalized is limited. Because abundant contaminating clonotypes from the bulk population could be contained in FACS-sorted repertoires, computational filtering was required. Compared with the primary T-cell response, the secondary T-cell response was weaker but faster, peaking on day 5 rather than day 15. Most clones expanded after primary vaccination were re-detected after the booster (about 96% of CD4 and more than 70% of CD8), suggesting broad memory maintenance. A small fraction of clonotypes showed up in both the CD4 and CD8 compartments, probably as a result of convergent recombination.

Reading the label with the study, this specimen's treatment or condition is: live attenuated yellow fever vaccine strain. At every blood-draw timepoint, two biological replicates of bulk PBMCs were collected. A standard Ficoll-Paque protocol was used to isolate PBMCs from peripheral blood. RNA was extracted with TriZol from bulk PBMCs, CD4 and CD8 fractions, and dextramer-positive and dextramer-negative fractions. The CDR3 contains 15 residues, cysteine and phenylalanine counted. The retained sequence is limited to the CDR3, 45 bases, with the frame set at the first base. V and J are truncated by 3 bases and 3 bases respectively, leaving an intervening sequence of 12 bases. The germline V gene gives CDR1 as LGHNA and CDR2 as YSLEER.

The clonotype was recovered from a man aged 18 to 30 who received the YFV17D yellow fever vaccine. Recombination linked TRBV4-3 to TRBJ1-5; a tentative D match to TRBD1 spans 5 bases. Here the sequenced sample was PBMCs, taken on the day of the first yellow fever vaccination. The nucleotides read TGCGCCAGCAGCCAGGAGACAGCCCCCAATCAGCCCCAGCATTTT. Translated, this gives CASSQETAPNQPQHF.